Below are 3 T cell receptor beta chains sequenced from a single sample in a study of identical twins. A single record per CDR3 protein comes from TCRdb applying MiXCR to the 5' RACE reads. The sample has hundreds of thousands of distinct CDR3 sequences, 8.5% to 9.5% seen once. This sample was also put to use in a study of yellow fever vaccine responses in identical twins.

Sequencing input: PBMCs. The receptors derive from a woman under 30 in good health.

The V call is TRBV29-1, the J call TRBJ2-7; D is unclear. Per germline, CDR1 SQVTM and CDR2 ANQGSEA. V lost 4 bases to trimming and J lost 0 bases, with 10 bases between them. There are 13 residues in the CDR3. CDR3 nucleotide sequence: TGCAGCGTTGTTTCGCCGAGCTCCTACGAGCAGTACTTC. This translates into CSVVSPSSYEQYF.

In its sample, this clonotype was seen many times. V is TRBV5-1 and J is TRBJ2-1; a possible D gene is TRBD1 (6 bases). The CDR3 extends over 14 amino acids. CDR1 SGHRS and CDR2 YFSETQ come from the germline V gene. Trimming removed 3 bases at V and 4 bases at J, with 11 bases between. In DNA, the CDR3 is TGCGCCAGCAGCTCCGCACAGGGATACAATGAGCAGTTCTTC. Its protein is CASSSAQGYNEQFF.

This rearrangement joins TRBV7-2 to TRBJ2-1; D unclear. Germline loops: CDR1 SGHTA, CDR2 FQGNSA. The CDR3 length is 11 residues. V lost 3 bases, J lost 12 bases, and 9 bases lay in between. The CDR3 DNA follows: TGTGCCAGCAGCTTTGAGCTATGGCAGTTCTTC. Translating gives CASSFELWQFF.